This T cell receptor beta chain derives from a study of T-cell reconstitution after alpha-beta-depleted transplantation in children. Study results and limitations: After transplant, at about two months, alpha-beta T cells were reportedly derived from several hundred expanded graft clones.

The CDR3 spans 14 residues. Germline V gives CDR1 SGHRS, CDR2 YFSETQ. V lost 5 bases and J lost 3; bases outside the gene matches: 7. This clonotype has a count of ten or more. Its target is not known. Unique molecular identifiers were used in preparing the TCRbeta library. TCRdb reanalysed the PCR reads using MiXCR and keeps one entry per CDR3 protein. The data contain hundreds of thousands of distinct CDR3 sequences, 8.4% of them singletons. The source material was PBMCs, mostly from graft donor cells, sampled 360 days after TCRalphabeta/CD19-depleted stem cell transplant. The rearrangement links TRBV5-1 to TRBJ2-5; 7 bases are a match to TRBD2. This clonotype was obtained from a male patient between 2 and 9 years old who had a stem cell transplant for acute myeloid leukemia, so the T cells may come from the graft donor. The CDR3 here is CASSSGLFKETQYF. Written as DNA, the CDR3 is TGCGCCAGCAGTTCGGGACTATTTAAAGAGACCCAGTACTTC.